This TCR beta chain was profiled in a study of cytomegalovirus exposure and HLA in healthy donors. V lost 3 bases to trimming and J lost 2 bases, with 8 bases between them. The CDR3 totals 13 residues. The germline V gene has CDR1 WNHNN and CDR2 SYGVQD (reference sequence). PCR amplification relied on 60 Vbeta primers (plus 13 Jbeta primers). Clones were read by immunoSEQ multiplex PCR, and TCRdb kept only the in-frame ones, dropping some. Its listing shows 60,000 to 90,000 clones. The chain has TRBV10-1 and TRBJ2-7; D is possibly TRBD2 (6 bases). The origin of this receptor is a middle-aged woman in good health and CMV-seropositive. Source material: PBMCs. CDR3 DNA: TGCGCCAGCAGTGAAGGGACTGCCTACGAGCAGTACTTC. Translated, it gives CASSEGTAYEQYF.